The present TCR beta chain was sequenced within a study of blood T cell repertoires in COVID-19. The assay was immunoSEQ multiplex PCR, and TCRdb's table has in-frame clones only and misses some. The sample carries over 250,000 clones, around 90% recorded once. Germline V lookup: CDR1 LGHNA, CDR2 YNFKEQ. Trimming took off 1 base at V and 0 bases at J, with 9 bases between the two ends. This CDR3 has 16 amino acids. The clonotype comes from an older woman in a cohort exposed to, infected with or recovered from COVID-19 (not recorded which). The V gene is TRBV4-2, the J gene TRBJ2-2, with D maybe TRBD1 (5 bases). The sample consisted of PBMCs or T cells enriched from blood (not recorded which). The CDR3 nucleotides are TGTGCCAGCAGCCAAGGCCAAGGGGCGAACACCGGGGAGCTGTTTTTT. Translating it yields CASSQGQGANTGELFF.